The 2 T cell receptor beta chains presented below share a single source sample, sequenced in a study of neurological immune-mediated disorders. TCRdb used MiXCR to reprocess the 5' RACE reads, holding one entry per CDR3 protein. The profile shows approximately 90,000 distinct CDR3 sequences, approximately 3.3% of them singletons. Sample: PBMCs. The receptors stem from a woman between 18 and 29 years old with multiple sclerosis.

This clonotype showed up many times. V gene TRBV20-1 combines with J gene TRBJ2-7, with 9 bases identical to TRBD1. The J segment lost 0 bases and the V segment lost 6 bases, leaving 24 bases of the junction unmatched. The germline V gene has CDR1 DFQATT and CDR2 SNEGSKA (reference sequence). The CDR3 has 20 residues. CDR3 region: CSARIPTPGTGPYFSYEQYF. The DNA of the CDR3 is TGCAGTGCCCGAATCCCGACCCCCGGGACAGGGCCGTACTTCTCCTACGAGCAGTACTTC.

This clonotype was counted many times. The V gene is TRBV9, the J gene TRBJ2-7; a possible D gene is TRBD1 (5 bases). Trimming stripped 2 bases from V and 3 bases from J, with 9 bases between. Germline V gene sequence: CDR1 SGDLS, CDR2 YYNGEE. This CDR3 contains 13 residues. The CDR3 DNA is TGTGCCAGCAGCGTGACTGACAGCTACGAGCAGTACTTC. Its translation: CASSVTDSYEQYF.